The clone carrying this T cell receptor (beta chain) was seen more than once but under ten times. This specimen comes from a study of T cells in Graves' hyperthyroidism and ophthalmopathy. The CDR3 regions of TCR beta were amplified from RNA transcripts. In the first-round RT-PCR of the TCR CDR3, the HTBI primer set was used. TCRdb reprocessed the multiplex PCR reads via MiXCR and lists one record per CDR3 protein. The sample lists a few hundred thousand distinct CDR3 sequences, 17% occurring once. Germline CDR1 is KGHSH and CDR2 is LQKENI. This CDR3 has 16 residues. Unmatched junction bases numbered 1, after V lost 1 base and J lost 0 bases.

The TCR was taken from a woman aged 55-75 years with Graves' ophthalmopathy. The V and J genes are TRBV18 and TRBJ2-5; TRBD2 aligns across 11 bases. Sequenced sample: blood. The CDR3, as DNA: TGTGCCAGCTCACCACTACTAGCGGGGGACCAAGAGACCCAGTACTTC. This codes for CASSPLLAGDQETQYF.